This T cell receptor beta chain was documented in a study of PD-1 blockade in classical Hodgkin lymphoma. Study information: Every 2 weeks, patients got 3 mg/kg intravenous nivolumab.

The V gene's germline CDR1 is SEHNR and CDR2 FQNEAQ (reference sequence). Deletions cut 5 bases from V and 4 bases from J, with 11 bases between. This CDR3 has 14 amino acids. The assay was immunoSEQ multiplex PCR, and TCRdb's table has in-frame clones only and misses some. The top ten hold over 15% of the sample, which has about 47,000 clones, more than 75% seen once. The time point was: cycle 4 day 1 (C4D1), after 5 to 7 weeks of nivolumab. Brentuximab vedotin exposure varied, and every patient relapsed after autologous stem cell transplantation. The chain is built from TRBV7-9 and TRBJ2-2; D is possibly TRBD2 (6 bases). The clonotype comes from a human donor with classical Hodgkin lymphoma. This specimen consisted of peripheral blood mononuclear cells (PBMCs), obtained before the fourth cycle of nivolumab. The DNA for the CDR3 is TGTGCCAGCAGCGCATTGGGGGGCACCGGGGAGCTGTTTTTT. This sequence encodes CASSALGGTGELFF.